One sample yielded the 18 T cell receptor beta chains listed below, sequenced in a study of Graves' ophthalmopathy and Graves' hyperthyroidism. CDR3 regions of TCR beta were amplified from RNA transcripts. Amplification began with first-round RT-PCR using HTBI primers, then second-round multiplex PCR was performed. TCRdb passed the multiplex PCR reads through MiXCR, listing each CDR3 protein once. The sample has 600,000 to 950,000 distinct CDR3 sequences, approximately 40% seen once. Source material: peripheral blood. The source is an adult man with Graves' ophthalmopathy.

CDR3 residues: CASSPFHPSRGRRGHEQYF. The CDR3 coding sequence is TGTGCCAGCAGTCCCTTCCACCCATCCAGGGGGCGAAGGGGGCACGAGCAGTACTTC. The chain is built from TRBV28 and TRBJ2-7; 8 positions match TRBD1. This CDR3 contains 19 residues. V trimming: 5 bases; J trimming: 5 bases; junction bases outside the gene matches: 23. The germline V gene has CDR1 MDHEN and CDR2 SYDVKM.

The chain employs TRBV20-1 and TRBJ2-7; tentative D call: TRBD2 (6 bases). The germline CDR1 and CDR2 sequences are DFQATT and SNEGSKA (reference sequence). The CDR3 contains 15 residues. Between the trimmed V and J ends, which lost 3 bases and 5 bases, there was a span of 20 bases. The CDR3 spells CSASGWGTSNDEQYF. The CDR3 coding sequence is TGCAGTGCTAGCGGATGGGGAACTAGCAACGACGAGCAGTACTTC.

This sequence joins TRBV25-1 and TRBJ1-1; weak D call: TRBD1 (5 bases). The CDR3 length is 15 residues. Germline values: CDR1 MGHDK, CDR2 SYGVNS. V shed 11 bases and J shed 4 bases, with 23 bases lying between them. Here the CDR3 reads CAWSETGRRGTEAFF. CDR3 DNA: TGTGCCTGGAGTGAGACGGGACGAAGGGGCACTGAAGCTTTCTTT.

This clonotype was seen ten or more times. V is TRBV29-1 and J is TRBJ1-2; D is undetermined. The CDR3 contains 12 residues. V dropped 6 bases and J dropped 5 bases, with 13 bases sitting between them. Germline-derived CDR1 and CDR2 are SQVTM and ANQGSEA. This CDR3 reads CSVRGIEYGYTF. CDR3 bases: TGCAGCGTCCGCGGCATTGAATATGGCTACACCTTC.

This sequence joins TRBV7-7 and TRBJ2-5, with 14 bases that match TRBD2. Germline-derived CDR1 and CDR2 are SSHAT and FNYEAQ (reference sequence). The CDR3 contains 16 residues. The V and J ends lost 3 bases and 2 bases, in that order; junction bases with no gene match: 2. The CDR3 region has the DNA TGTGCCAGCAGCTTCCGACTAGCGGGAGGGCAAGAGACCCAGTACTTC. Its protein product is CASSFRLAGGQETQYF.

The chain has TRBV10-2 and TRBJ1-1, with no clear D. This CDR3 contains 15 residues. Trimming stripped 6 bases from V and 3 bases from J, with 17 bases between. Per germline, CDR1 WSHSY and CDR2 SAAADI. For the CDR3, the DNA is TGCGCCAGCAGCCCCCGACCCAGGAGTGACACTGAAGCTTTCTTT. Translating it yields CASSPRPRSDTEAFF.

This chain uses TRBV7-9 with TRBJ1-2; D remains unclear. This CDR3 contains 13 residues. V lost 3 bases and J lost 3, with 8 bases in between. Looked up from germline, CDR1 is SEHNR and CDR2 is FQNEAQ (reference sequence). CDR3: CASSFRDYYGYTF. Written as DNA, the CDR3 is TGTGCCAGCAGCTTTCGGGATTACTATGGCTACACCTTC. The variable domain in full, with the rest retrieved from reference TRBV7-9 and TRBJ1-2, is DTGVSQNPRHKITKRGQNVTFRCDPISEHNRLYWYRQTLGQGPEFLTYFQNEAQLEKSRLLSDRFSAERPKGSFSTLEIQRTEQGDSAMYLCASSFRDYYGYTFGSGTRLTVV.

The chain links TRBV20-1 to TRBJ1-2; weak D call: TRBD1 (5 bases). The CDR3 has 15 amino acids. CDR1 is DFQATT and CDR2 is SNEGSKA in the germline V gene (reference sequence). The V end was cut by 2 bases, the J end by 0 bases, with 13 bases between. The CDR3 DNA is TGCAGTGCTAGAATCCCCCAGGGCGCTAACTATGGCTACACCTTC. Its translation is CSARIPQGANYGYTF.

The gene calls are TRBV7-9 and TRBJ1-1, with D possibly matching TRBD1 (5 bases). Germline V gene sequence: CDR1 SEHNR, CDR2 FQNEAQ (reference sequence). This CDR3 has 13 amino acids. Between the trimmed V and J ends, which lost 5 bases and 5 bases, there was a span of 12 bases. The CDR3 region has the DNA TGTGCCAGCAGCACGGGGGGGGTTACTGAAGCTTTCTTT. It yields the protein CASSTGGVTEAFF.

The rearrangement joins TRBV29-1 to TRBJ1-2, with TRBD1 matching 8 bases. This CDR3 contains 14 residues. Germline V lookup: CDR1 SQVTM, CDR2 ANQGSEA. V gave up 8 bases and J gave up 4 bases; unmatched junction bases: 12. This CDR3 reads CSSLRGTGGYGYTF. CDR3 nucleotides: TGCAGCAGTTTACGAGGGACAGGAGGCTATGGCTACACCTTC. Filled out from reference TRBV29-1 and TRBJ1-2, the complete variable domain reads SAVISQKPSRDICQRGTSLTIQCQVDSQVTMMFWYRQQPGQSLTLIATANQGSEATYESGFVIDKFPISRPNLTFSTLTVSNMSPEDSSIYLCSSLRGTGGYGYTFGSGTRLTVV.

This sequence joins TRBV25-1 and TRBJ2-5, with TRBD2 as a possible D gene (7 bases). This CDR3 region has 13 residues. Trimming left V 9 bases short and J 5 bases short, with 16 bases between. The V gene's germline CDR1 is MGHDK and CDR2 SYGVNS. The CDR3 coding sequence is TGTGCCAGTATAGGGGGGGACGGGGAGACCCAGTACTTC. Translating it yields CASIGGDGETQYF.

The sample holds many counts of this clonotype. V is TRBV6-2 or TRBV6-3 and J is TRBJ2-7; 9 positions agree with TRBD1. Losses at the gene ends were 6 bases for V and 4 bases for J; bases not matched to a gene: 10. The CDR3 is made up of 15 amino acids. Germline V CDR1 and CDR2: MNHEY, SVGEGT. The chain's CDR3 is CASSRDRENRYEQYF. CDR3 in DNA: TGTGCCAGCAGCCGGGACAGGGAAAATAGGTACGAGCAGTACTTC.

This clonotype was seen once. J is TRBJ1-2 and V is TRBV7-2; TRBD1 aligns across 8 bases. The CDR3 totals 16 residues. Germline CDR1 is SGHTA and CDR2 is FQGNSA. V was pared by 1 base and J by 1 base, with 5 bases of the junction left unmatched. The CDR3 sequence is CASSLGGQGRNYGYTF. The CDR3 coding sequence is TGTGCCAGCAGCTTAGGTGGACAGGGTCGTAACTATGGCTACACCTTC.

This chain links TRBV4-1 with TRBJ1-2; D remains unclear. V was cut by 3 bases and J by 0 bases, with 11 bases left in between. Looked up from germline, CDR1 is MGHRA and CDR2 is YSYEKL. This CDR3 is 15 amino acids long. The CDR3 is CASSHNDGSNYGYTF. The CDR3 coding sequence is TGCGCCAGCAGCCACAACGACGGCTCTAACTATGGCTACACCTTC.

This clonotype was picked up many times. The genes are TRBV19 and TRBJ1-6; D is unclear. Germline V gene sequence: CDR1 LNHDA, CDR2 SQIVND (reference sequence). This CDR3 contains 13 residues. V lost 3 bases, J lost 8 bases, and 8 bases lay in between. The CDR3 DNA reads as TGTGCCAGTAGTATCGAGGAGGATTCACCCCTCCACTTT. Protein sequence: CASSIEEDSPLHF. The complete variable domain, with remaining parts taken from reference TRBV19 and TRBJ1-6, reads DGGITQSPKYLFRKEGQNVTLSCEQNLNHDAMYWYRQDPGQGLRLIYYSQIVNDFQKGDIAEGYSVSREKKESFPLTVTSAQKNPTAFYLCASSIEEDSPLHFGNGTRLTVT.

The chain combines TRBV29-1 with TRBJ1-2; D not certain. V was cut by 4 bases and J by 4 bases, with 13 bases left in between. From germline, CDR1 is SQVTM and CDR2 ANQGSEA. The CDR3 length is 13 residues. The CDR3 DNA follows: TGCAGCGTTGTGTTCAGCGGGATCTATGGCTACACCTTC. It encodes CSVVFSGIYGYTF.

In its sample, this clonotype was seen once. The rearrangement joins TRBV6-2 or TRBV6-3 to TRBJ2-7; no firm D call. The ends were cut back, 8 bases at V and 4 bases at J, with 12 bases in the middle. This CDR3 is 12 amino acids long. Germline lookup yields CDR1 MNHEY and CDR2 SVGEGT. DNA of the CDR3: TGTGCCAGCTATTACCCGCCATACGAGCAGTACTTC. It specifies CASYYPPYEQYF.

The chain employs TRBV10-3 and TRBJ1-1; no definite D call. The CDR3 has 15 amino acids. Looked up from germline, CDR1 is ENHRY and CDR2 is SYGVKD. Trimming pared 1 base from V and 2 bases from J, leaving 11 bases between. CDR3 DNA sequence: TGTGCCATCAGTGAGTTGGGTCAGGACAACACTGAAGCTTTCTTT. It yields the protein CAISELGQDNTEAFF.